The rows below give T cell receptor beta chains drawn from one sample of a study of T cell responses to AZD1222 COVID-19 vaccine. Assay used: immunoSEQ multiplex PCR; TCRdb lists only in-frame clones, some missing. The sample records 140,000 to 150,000 clones, over 80% being singletons. The sequences come from peripheral blood, collected on day 0 of MenACWY control vaccination. The receptors stem from an adult in good health. CDR3s include the opening cysteine and the closing phenylalanine or tryptophan. D genes are given only for firm matches. A row's size may be missing; if present it is once, few, many or a size class.

TRBV6-5	.	TRBJ1-4	.	TGTGCCAGCAGTTGGGTGGGGGGAGGTGAAAAACTGTTTTTT	CASSWVGGGEKLFF
TRBV5-6	.	TRBJ2-2	.	TGTGCCAGCAGCTTGATCAAGAACACCGGGGAGCTGTTTTTT	CASSLIKNTGELFF
TRBV18	.	TRBJ1-5	.	TGTGCCAGCTCACCATGGAATAGCAATCAGCCCCAGCATTTT	CASSPWNSNQPQHF
TRBV5-1	.	TRBJ1-2	once	TGCGCCAGCAGCACAACAGGGCTTGGCTATGGCTACACCTTC	CASSTTGLGYGYTF
TRBV30	TRBD1	TRBJ2-7	.	TGTGCCTGGGGGACAGGGGGAATTATCTACGAGCAGTACTTC	CAWGTGGIIYEQYF
TRBV2	TRBD1	TRBJ1-1	.	TGTGCCAGCAGGGAGGGACAGGGGAACACTGAAGCTTTCTTT	CASREGQGNTEAFF
TRBV7-6	.	TRBJ2-1	.	TGTGCCAGCAGCCTATCATCAGGACCTTACAATGAGCAGTTCTTC	CASSLSSGPYNEQFF
TRBV5-1	.	TRBJ1-6	.	TGCGCCAGCAGCTTGGCAGGGTTGATAGGTTCACCCCTCCACTTT	CASSLAGLIGSPLHF
TRBV10-3	.	TRBJ2-6	.	TGTGCCATCAGTCTGTACTCTGGGGCCAACGTCCTGACTTTC	CAISLYSGANVLTF
TRBV4-1	TRBD1	TRBJ1-5	.	TGCGCCAGCAGCCAAGATAAGGGCAGGGGGGGCTCAGATCAGCCCCAGCATTTT	CASSQDKGRGGSDQPQHF
TRBV7-3	TRBD1	TRBJ2-1	.	TGTGCCAGCAGCGCCTACAGGGGGCAGGGTGAGCAGTTCTTC	CASSAYRGQGEQFF
TRBV18	.	TRBJ2-3	.	TGTGCCAGCTCCTCCCGCACAGATACGCAGTATTTT	CASSSRTDTQYF
TRBV7-6	TRBD2	TRBJ2-1	.	TGTGCCAGCAGCTCAGTCAGATTCGGGAGGAGCTCCTACAATGAGCAGTTCTTC	CASSSVRFGRSSYNEQFF
TRBV19	.	TRBJ1-1	few	TGTGCCAGTAGTATAGCTACACCAAACACTGAAGCTTTCTTT	CASSIATPNTEAFF
TRBV4-1	.	TRBJ1-3	.	TGCGCCAGCAGCCAAGATAATGGACAGGGAAACACCATATATTTT	CASSQDNGQGNTIYF
TRBV19	.	TRBJ1-2	.	TGTGCCAGTAGTATCGACGGACGGCTCTATGGCTACACCTTC	CASSIDGRLYGYTF
TRBV4-2	.	TRBJ1-4	.	TGTGCCAGCAGCCAAGGACAGGCGCCTAATGAAAAACTGTTTTTT	CASSQGQAPNEKLFF
TRBV27	.	TRBJ2-6	.	TGTGCCAGCAGACCCGAGACAGCAGGGGCCAACGTCCTGACTTTC	CASRPETAGANVLTF
TRBV5-8	TRBD1	TRBJ1-4	.	TGTGCCAGCAGCTTGGGACAGGGATGGGCTGAAAAACTGTTTTTT	CASSLGQGWAEKLFF
TRBV27	.	TRBJ1-6	.	TGTGCCAGCAGCCTCTATGCGGGAGATTCACCCCTCCACTTT	CASSLYAGDSPLHF
TRBV14	.	TRBJ2-1	.	TGTGCCAGCAGCCAAGGAGGAATTGAGCAGTTCTTC	CASSQGGIEQFF
TRBV30	.	TRBJ1-6	.	TGTGCCTGGAGTGTTAAGGGTGGGCGATCACCCCTCCACTTT	CAWSVKGGRSPLHF
TRBV7-8	TRBD2	TRBJ2-1	.	TGTGCCAGCAGCTTAGGGAGGAAAATAGCGGGAGGGAGCTACAATGAGCAGTTCTTC	CASSLGRKIAGGSYNEQFF
TRBV9	.	TRBJ1-1	.	TGTGCCAGCAGCGTAGCCGACCAGACTGAAGCTTTCTTT	CASSVADQTEAFF
TRBV19	.	TRBJ1-1	few	TGTGCCAGTAGTCTCACTTACACTGAAGCTTTCTTT	CASSLTYTEAFF
TRBV11-2	TRBD2	TRBJ2-3	once	TGTGCCAGCAGCCCAATCGGAGTACCAGGGCCCGGGGGGGGTCAGTATTTT	CASSPIGVPGPGGGQYF
TRBV28	TRBD2	TRBJ2-2	few	TGTGCCAGCAGTCCGCGCGGACTAGAGGCCGGGGAGCTGTTTTTT	CASSPRGLEAGELFF
TRBV27	.	TRBJ1-4	.	TGTGCCAGCAGTTTATCGGGGACGGCGGAAAAACTGTTTTTT	CASSLSGTAEKLFF
TRBV19	TRBD1	TRBJ1-2	.	TGTGCCAGTAGTGGGACAGGGGGCGCCTTCTACTATGGCTACACCTTC	CASSGTGGAFYYGYTF
TRBV9	.	TRBJ1-3	.	TGTGCCAGCAGCGTTTACGGGGGCTCTGGAAACACCATATATTTT	CASSVYGGSGNTIYF
TRBV11-2	.	TRBJ1-1	.	TGTGCCAGCAGCTATTTCCTGCTGGGCACTGAAGCTTTCTTT	CASSYFLLGTEAFF
TRBV28	TRBD1	TRBJ2-7	.	TGTGCCAGCAGCGTACAGGGGTGGGGCGAGCAGTACTTC	CASSVQGWGEQYF
TRBV7-8	.	TRBJ2-7	.	TGTGCCAGCAGCATGCTCGGGGCAGGTGGGGACGAGCAGTACTTC	CASSMLGAGGDEQYF
TRBV4-1	.	TRBJ2-1	.	TGCGCCAGCAGCCGGAGTTACAGTGACCCCAATGAGCAGTTCTTC	CASSRSYSDPNEQFF
TRBV2	TRBD1	TRBJ1-1	.	TGTGCCAGCAGTACAACAGGGGCAATGGGTGGGGACACTGAAGCTTTCTTT	CASSTTGAMGGDTEAFF
TRBV11-2	.	TRBJ2-1	.	TGTGCCAGCAGCTTCTTAGTTATCCGGTTCAATGAGCAGTTCTTC	CASSFLVIRFNEQFF
TRBV18	.	TRBJ1-2	.	TGTGCACCGGGGGGGATATTAGTTTTGGGCTACACCTTC	CAPGGILVLGYTF
TRBV10-3	TRBD1	TRBJ1-1	.	TGTGCCATCGGGCAACAGGGGGCCGCTGAAGCTTTCTTT	CAIGQQGAAEAFF
TRBV13	.	TRBJ2-7	.	TGTGCCAGCAGCCCCCCCAGGAAGGTCTCCTACGAGCAGTACTTC	CASSPPRKVSYEQYF
TRBV3-1/TRBV3-2	.	TRBJ1-5	few	TGTGCCAGCAGCAAGAGGGGAGTTAATCAGCCCCAGCATTTT	CASSKRGVNQPQHF
TRBV6-6	.	TRBJ1-1	.	TGTGCCACCATTCCATTTAGGACAGAGAACACTGAAGCTTTCTTT	CATIPFRTENTEAFF
TRBV7-9	.	TRBJ1-1	.	TGTGCCAGCAGCCTAGACACCGACACTGAAGCTTTCTTT	CASSLDTDTEAFF
TRBV7-8	.	TRBJ1-2	.	TGTGCCAGCAGCTCGCGCACCTCTTATGGCTACACCTTC	CASSSRTSYGYTF
TRBV7-2	.	TRBJ1-2	.	TGTGCCAGCAGCCCGTCCCGTTATGGCTACACCTTC	CASSPSRYGYTF
TRBV3-1/TRBV3-2	.	TRBJ1-1	.	TGTGCCAGCAGTGCAAGGGGCGCTGAAGCTTTCTTT	CASSARGAEAFF
TRBV6-1	TRBD1	TRBJ1-5	once	TGTGCCAGCAGTAACAGGGGGCGCAACCAGCCCCAGCATTTT	CASSNRGRNQPQHF
TRBV14	.	TRBJ1-2	.	TGTGCCAGCAGCCTAAACCCGCTGCGAAACTATGGCTACACCTTC	CASSLNPLRNYGYTF
TRBV7-6	TRBD1	TRBJ2-2	.	TGTGCCAGCAGCTTAAAACTAAAGGACAGGGGGCGCACCGGGGAGCTGTTTTTT	CASSLKLKDRGRTGELFF
TRBV6-4	.	TRBJ1-1	.	TGTGCCGGGATGAACAGGGACGGGATGAACACTGAAGCTTTCTTT	CAGMNRDGMNTEAFF
TRBV4-1	TRBD1	TRBJ2-7	.	TGCGCCAGCAGTCGAGACAGGGGAGTTTACGAGCAGTACTTC	CASSRDRGVYEQYF
TRBV10-3	.	TRBJ1-2	.	TGTGCCATCAGTGTTTTTGGGGCTAACTATGGCTACACCTTC	CAISVFGANYGYTF
TRBV12-5	TRBD2	TRBJ2-3	.	TGTGCTAGTGGTTTGGTATTGACCGGGACTAGCGGAGCAGATACGCAGTATTTT	CASGLVLTGTSGADTQYF
TRBV6-5	TRBD1	TRBJ1-4	.	TGTGCCTGCTACCGGGACAGATACGAAAAACTGTTTTTT	CACYRDRYEKLFF
TRBV27	.	TRBJ2-7	.	TGTGCCAGCAGTTTAGTCGGATTTGGGGAGCAGTACTTC	CASSLVGFGEQYF
TRBV6-6	.	TRBJ2-1	.	TGTGCCAGCAGTTATCAGGGCTCCTACAATGAGCAGTTCTTC	CASSYQGSYNEQFF
TRBV6-2/TRBV6-3	TRBD2	TRBJ2-7	.	TGTGCCAGCAGTTCCCGGCTAGCGGGAAATTCCCACGAGCAGTACTTC	CASSSRLAGNSHEQYF
TRBV5-4	TRBD1	TRBJ2-1	.	TGTGCCAGCAGCGGCGGGACAGGGGGTTCCATTAGCTCCTACAATGAGCAGTTCTTC	CASSGGTGGSISSYNEQFF